This T cell receptor (beta chain) was documented in a study of T cells in Graves' hyperthyroidism and ophthalmopathy. Findings of the study overall: Most thyroid clonotypes with frequency above 0.001 were detected in blood.

The diagnoses drew upon clinical symptoms, serum thyroxine and TRAb, thyroid ultrasound and orbital computed tomography. Extraction of PBMCs used more than 8.5 ml of fresh peripheral blood. Germline values: CDR1 MNHEY, CDR2 SMNVEV (reference sequence). The ends lost 2 bases at V and 4 bases at J; junction bases unmatched: 10. This CDR3 spans 17 amino acids. At least ten counts were recorded for this clonotype. Its antigen is still unknown. TCR beta CDR3 region amplification was performed from RNA transcripts. An initial round of RT-PCR targeting the TCR CDR3 relied on the HTBI primer set. MiXCR, applied by TCRdb to the multiplex PCR reads, yields one record per CDR3 protein. The sample records roughly 750,000 distinct CDR3 sequences, 16% being singletons.

This chain links TRBV27 with TRBJ2-7; 11 bases agree with TRBD2. This clonotype was sampled from a man in his late teens or twenties with Graves' hyperthyroidism. Input material: blood. As DNA, the CDR3 is TGTGCCAGCAGTTTACGAACTAGCGGGAGTGTGGGTTACGAGCAGTACTTC. Residues: CASSLRTSGSVGYEQYF.